These 11 T cell receptor beta chains came from one sample sequenced in a study of T-cell memory formation after mild COVID-19. Via MiXCR, TCRdb re-called the 5' RACE reads, giving one row per CDR3 protein. The repertoire has 200,000 to 300,000 distinct CDR3 sequences, 15% of them found once; the top ten carry about 2%. The material sequenced was PBMCs or a T cell subset sorted from them (not recorded which). The source of these receptors is an adult woman who had mild COVID-19 (a few samples of this study predate the infection). Cell type and time point are not known.

The rearrangement links TRBV5-1 to TRBJ2-5, with D perhaps assigned TRBD1 or TRBD2 (5 bases each). The CDR3 has 15 amino acids. Germline CDR1 reads SGHRS; CDR2 reads YFSETQ. Trimming took off 4 bases at V and 5 bases at J, with 18 bases between the two ends. The CDR3 loop reads CASSAGTAGRETQYF. As DNA, the CDR3 is TGCGCCAGCAGCGCCGGGACGGCAGGTCGGGAGACCCAGTACTTC.

CDR3 region: CASRRNFREHGDTQYF. The CDR3 DNA reads TGTGCCAGCAGACGTAACTTCCGGGAGCATGGAGATACGCAGTATTTT. The genes are TRBV7-9 and TRBJ2-3, with D possibly matching TRBD2 (6 bases). This CDR3 comprises 16 residues. The germline gives CDR1 SEHNR, CDR2 FQNEAQ (reference sequence). The V and J ends lost 6 bases and 5 bases respectively, with 21 bases between them.

On this clonotype: The conserved closing phenylalanine or tryptophan is absent in this CDR3, likely reflecting a read error. The gene calls are TRBV29-1 and TRBJ1-1, with 7 bases fitting TRBD1. CDR3 length equals 12 residues. V trimming: 8 bases; J trimming: 6 bases; junction bases outside the gene matches: 9. Germline V gene sequence: CDR1 SQVTM, CDR2 ANQGSEA. CDR3 nucleotides: TGCAGCTCAAAGCAGGGGGGGGCTGAAGCTTTCCTT. Translating it yields CSSKQGGAEAFL.

At least ten counts were recorded for this clonotype. V and J are TRBV7-3 and TRBJ2-3, with 9 bases fitting TRBD1. V shed 0 bases and J 2 bases; nucleotides not matched to a gene: 9. The CDR3 sequence is 18 residues long. Germline V gene sequence: CDR1 SGHTA, CDR2 FQGTGA. CDR3 in amino acids: CASSLTGLGTGNTDTQYF. The CDR3 nucleotides are TGTGCCAGCAGCTTAACAGGATTAGGGACAGGGAACACAGATACGCAGTATTTT.

V and J are TRBV4-2 and TRBJ2-1; TRBD2 is a possible D gene (5 bases). V lost 0 bases and J lost 6, with 18 bases in between. Germline V gene data show CDR1 as LGHNA and CDR2 as YNFKEQ. There are 17 residues in the CDR3. This chain's CDR3 is CASSQEGLGLRGNEQFF. CDR3 in DNA: TGTGCCAGCAGCCAAGAGGGCCTCGGGCTTCGGGGCAATGAGCAGTTCTTC.

The J gene is TRBJ2-2, the V gene TRBV24-1, with D unclear. The V gene's germline CDR1 is KGHDR and CDR2 SFDVKD. The V end was cut by 8 bases, the J end by 3 bases, with 3 bases between. CDR3 size: 11 residues. The CDR3 nucleotides are TGTGCCACCACTGACACCGGGGAGCTGTTTTTT. It yields the protein CATTDTGELFF.

This clonotype was observed many times. The genes are TRBV7-8 and TRBJ2-3; D perhaps matches TRBD1 (6 bases). The CDR3 runs to 18 residues. V was pared by 0 bases and J by 5 bases, with 21 bases between. Germline lookup yields CDR1 SGHVS and CDR2 FQNEAQ. The CDR3 region has the DNA TGTGCCAGCAGCTTAGCTCTCCACCAGATCCAGGGGAGAGATACGCAGTATTTT. Translated, it gives CASSLALHQIQGRDTQYF.

This chain uses TRBV9 with TRBJ2-7; maybe TRBD2 (6 bases). Germline V gives CDR1 SGDLS, CDR2 YYNGEE. V shed 0 bases and J shed 6 bases, with 16 bases lying between them. The CDR3 contains 15 residues. This chain's CDR3 is CASSVGLDTGGEQYF. The CDR3 bases are TGTGCCAGCAGCGTAGGACTTGACACCGGGGGCGAGCAGTACTTC. The complete variable domain, with remaining parts taken from reference TRBV9 and TRBJ2-7, reads DSGVTQTPKHLITATGQRVTLRCSPRSGDLSVYWYQQSLDQGLQFLIQYYNGEERAKGNILERFSAQQFPDLHSELNLSSLELGDSALYFCASSVGLDTGGEQYFGPGTRLTVT.

This clonotype showed up just a few times. The chain is built from TRBV19 and TRBJ1-5; D ambiguous. The germline V gene has CDR1 LNHDA and CDR2 SQIVND (reference sequence). The CDR3 loop spans 14 amino acids. CDR3 in amino acids: CGSSLRDSNQPQHF. CDR3 nucleotide sequence: TGTGGTAGTAGCCTACGGGATAGCAATCAGCCCCAGCATTTT.

This clonotype came up a few times. CDR3 in amino acids: CSARDGASTDTQYF. Written as DNA, the CDR3 is TGCAGTGCTAGAGACGGGGCGAGCACAGATACGCAGTATTTT. The chain employs TRBV20-1 and TRBJ2-3; possibly TRBD1 or TRBD2 for D (5 bases each). V lost 0 bases to trimming and J lost 0 bases, with 7 bases between them. The germline CDR1 and CDR2 sequences are DFQATT and SNEGSKA (reference sequence). CDR3 size: 14 residues.

The rearrangement uses TRBV19 and TRBJ1-1, with no clear D. Trimming removed 11 bases from V and 1 base from J, with 14 bases in between. The CDR3 is made up of 13 amino acids. CDR1 LNHDA and CDR2 SQIVND come from the germline V gene (reference sequence). CDR3 protein: CAALRQPNTEAFF. The CDR3, as DNA: TGTGCCGCGCTTCGGCAGCCGAACACTGAAGCTTTCTTT.